This section outlines one T cell receptor beta chain sequence together with its context. Its antigen is not identified. The CDR3 runs to 14 residues. V was shortened by 5 bases and J by 0 bases, with 8 bases between the two germline ends. CDR1 and CDR2 from the germline V gene are ENHRY and SYGVKD. PCR amplification relied on 60 Vbeta primers (plus 13 Jbeta primers). Method: immunoSEQ multiplex PCR; TCRdb's copy keeps in-frame clones and lacks some. The sample lists fewer than 150,000 clones; 73% were seen once. This specimen belongs to a study of cytomegalovirus exposure and HLA in healthy donors. Regarding the study as a whole: Exclusion applied to some V segments, including TRBV6-2 and TRBV6-3, as they were indistinguishable.

The sample consisted of PBMCs. The V call is TRBV10-3, the J call TRBJ1-5; perhaps TRBD1 as D (5 bases). The source of this sequence is a human donor in good health. CDR3 amino acids: CAISRGTSNQPQHF. CDR3 DNA sequence: TGTGCCATCAGTAGGGGAACTAGCAATCAGCCCCAGCATTTT.